Below, 7 T cell receptor beta chains from the same sample are listed, as sequenced in a study of blood T cell repertoires in COVID-19 (dated by TCRdb to about 2020). The library was prepared using the immunoSEQ multiplex PCR assay. The immuneACCESS repertoire file appears here via TCRdb, limited to in-frame rearrangements. These files lack a portion of the clones; in checked studies, under half of the deficit traces to unresolved V genes, and the cause of the others is not known. This sample comprises around 160,000 clones, around 85% of them detected only once. The top ten clonotypes cover about 3% of the sample. The material sequenced was peripheral blood. The receptors here all came from a woman aged 40 to 50 with active or convalescent COVID-19.

The chain has TRBV4-3 and TRBJ1-3; 9 bases are a match to TRBD1. Germline CDR1 is LGHNA and CDR2 is YSLEER. Germline trimming cut 1 base from V and 4 bases from J; bases unmatched to any gene: 8. The CDR3 has 17 amino acids. This chain's CDR3 is CASSQAARTGDGNTIYF. The CDR3 nucleotides read TGCGCCAGCAGCCAAGCTGCGAGGACAGGGGACGGAAACACCATATATTTT.

The chain joins TRBV6-6 to TRBJ2-7; 10 nucleotides line up with TRBD1. In germline, CDR1 is MNHNY, CDR2 SVGAGI (reference sequence). With V trimmed by 4 bases and J by 5 bases, 8 bases remained unmatched. There are 15 residues in the CDR3. The CDR3 reads CASSSTGQGYDEQYF. The DNA for the CDR3 is TGTGCCAGCAGTTCTACGGGACAGGGGTATGACGAGCAGTACTTC.

The V call is TRBV4-2, the J call TRBJ2-1, with 9 bases matching TRBD2. CDR3 length: 15 amino acids. The germline V gene has CDR1 LGHNA and CDR2 YNFKEQ. Germline trimming cut 4 bases from V and 6 bases from J; bases unmatched to any gene: 7. As DNA, the CDR3 is TGTGCCAGCAGCCTCCTAGCGGGGTGGGGCAATGAGCAGTTCTTC. Amino acid sequence: CASSLLAGWGNEQFF.

The chain is built from TRBV18 and TRBJ2-1, with 7 bases fitting TRBD1. This CDR3 spans 13 amino acids. The germline V gene has CDR1 KGHSH and CDR2 LQKENI. Trimming cost V 6 bases and J 6 bases; bases outside gene matches: 5. CDR3 sequence reads: CASSPGQSNEQFF. DNA for the CDR3: TGTGCCAGCTCCCCGGGACAGAGCAATGAGCAGTTCTTC.

The chain is built from TRBV11-2 and TRBJ1-1; 7 nucleotides agree with TRBD1. This CDR3 contains 15 residues. Germline loops: CDR1 SGHAT, CDR2 FQNNGV. Trimming took 1 base from V and 7 from J; bases not matched to a gene: 9. The CDR3 DNA follows: TGTGCCAGCAGCTTAGCCGCAGGGGGGTTGGGTGAAGCTTTCTTT. Amino acids: CASSLAAGGLGEAFF.

This clone is a singleton in its sample. This chain links TRBV5-1 with TRBJ2-1; TRBD2 agrees at 8 bases. The CDR3 spans 14 residues. Germline trimming cut 7 bases from V and 3 bases from J; bases unmatched to any gene: 6. The V gene's germline CDR1 is SGHRS and CDR2 YFSETQ. The CDR3 spells CASESGSNYNEQFF. The DNA for the CDR3 is TGCGCCAGCGAAAGCGGGAGTAACTACAATGAGCAGTTCTTC.

This chain uses TRBV7-2 with TRBJ2-2; TRBD2 is a possible D gene (7 bases). Germline V gene sequence: CDR1 SGHTA, CDR2 FQGNSA. The CDR3 length is 16 residues. V was clipped by 3 bases and J by 5 bases, with 16 bases between them. CDR3 residues: CASSFAGGLYTGELFF. CDR3 nucleotides: TGTGCCAGCAGCTTTGCCGGGGGGCTATATACCGGGGAGCTGTTTTTT.